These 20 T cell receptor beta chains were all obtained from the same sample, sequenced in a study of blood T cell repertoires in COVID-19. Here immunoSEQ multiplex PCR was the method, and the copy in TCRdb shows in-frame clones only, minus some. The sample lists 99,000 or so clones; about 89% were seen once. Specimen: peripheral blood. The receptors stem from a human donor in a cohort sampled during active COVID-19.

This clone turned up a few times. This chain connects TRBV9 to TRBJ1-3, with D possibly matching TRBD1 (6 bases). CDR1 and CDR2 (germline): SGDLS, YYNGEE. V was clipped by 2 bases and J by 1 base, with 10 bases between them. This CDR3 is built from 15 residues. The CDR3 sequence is CASSVQGISGNTIYF. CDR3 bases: TGTGCCAGCAGCGTCCAGGGGATATCTGGAAACACCATATATTTT.

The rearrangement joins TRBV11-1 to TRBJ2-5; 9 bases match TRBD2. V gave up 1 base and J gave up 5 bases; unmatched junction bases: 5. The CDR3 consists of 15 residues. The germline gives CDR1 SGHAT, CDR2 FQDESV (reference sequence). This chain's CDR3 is CASSLGWLAGETQYF. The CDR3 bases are TGTGCCAGCAGCTTAGGTTGGCTAGCGGGGGAGACCCAGTACTTC. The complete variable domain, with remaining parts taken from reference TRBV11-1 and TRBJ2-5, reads EAEVAQSPRYKITEKSQAVAFWCDPISGHATLYWYRQILGQGPELLVQFQDESVVDDSQLPKDRFSAERLKGVDSTLKIQPAELGDSAMYLCASSLGWLAGETQYFGPGTRLLVL.

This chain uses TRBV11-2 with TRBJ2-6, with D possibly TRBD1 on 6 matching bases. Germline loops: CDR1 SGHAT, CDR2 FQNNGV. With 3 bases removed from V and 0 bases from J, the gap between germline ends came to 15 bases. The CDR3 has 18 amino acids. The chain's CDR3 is CASSLIGTLHSGANVLTF. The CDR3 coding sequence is TGTGCCAGCAGCTTGATCGGGACACTTCACTCTGGGGCCAACGTCCTGACTTTC.

In nucleotides, the CDR3 is TGCAGCGTTAACTTTGGACAGGGGCGAGGGGAGCAGTACTTC. The encoded protein is CSVNFGQGRGEQYF. The chain carries TRBV29-1 and TRBJ2-7, with 9 bases identical to TRBD1. After removal of 5 bases from V and 7 bases from J, the junction contained 12 bases not matched to a gene. The CDR3 spans 14 residues. The germline CDR1 and CDR2 sequences are SQVTM and ANQGSEA.

The CDR3, as DNA: TGTGCCAGCAGTCAGCTGGCACCTAGGGGTACGTTGGGGGAGCAGTACTTC. This codes for CASSQLAPRGTLGEQYF. This chain uses TRBV6-2 or TRBV6-3 with TRBJ2-7, with a possible D match to TRBD1 (5 bases). With 5 bases removed from V and 7 bases from J, the gap between germline ends came to 27 bases. The CDR3 consists of 17 residues. From germline, CDR1 is MNHEY and CDR2 SVGEGT.

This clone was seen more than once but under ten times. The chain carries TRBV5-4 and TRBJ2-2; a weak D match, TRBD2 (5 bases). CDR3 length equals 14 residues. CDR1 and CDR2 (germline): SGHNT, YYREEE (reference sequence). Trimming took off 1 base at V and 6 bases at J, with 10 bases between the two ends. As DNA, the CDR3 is TGTGCCAGCAGCTTGACGGGGTCACCCGGGGAGCTGTTTTTT. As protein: CASSLTGSPGELFF.

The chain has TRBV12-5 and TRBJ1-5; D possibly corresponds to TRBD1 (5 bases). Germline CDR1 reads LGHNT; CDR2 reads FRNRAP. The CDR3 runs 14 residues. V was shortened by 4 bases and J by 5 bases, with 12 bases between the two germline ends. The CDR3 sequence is CASGSPGGDQPQHF. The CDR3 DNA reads TGTGCTAGTGGTTCGCCGGGGGGGGATCAGCCCCAGCATTTT.

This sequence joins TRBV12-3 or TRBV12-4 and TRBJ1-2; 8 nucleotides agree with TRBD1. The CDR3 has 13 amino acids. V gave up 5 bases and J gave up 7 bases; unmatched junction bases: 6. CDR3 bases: TGTGCCAGCAGTACGCAGGGGGCGCTTGGCTACACCTTC. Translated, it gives CASSTQGALGYTF.

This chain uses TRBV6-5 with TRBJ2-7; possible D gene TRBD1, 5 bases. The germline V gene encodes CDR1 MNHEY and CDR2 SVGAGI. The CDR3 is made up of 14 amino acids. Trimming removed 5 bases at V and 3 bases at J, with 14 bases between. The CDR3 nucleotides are TGTGCCAGCAGTCCCCTCAGGGTGGGCTACGAGCAGTACTTC. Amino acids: CASSPLRVGYEQYF.

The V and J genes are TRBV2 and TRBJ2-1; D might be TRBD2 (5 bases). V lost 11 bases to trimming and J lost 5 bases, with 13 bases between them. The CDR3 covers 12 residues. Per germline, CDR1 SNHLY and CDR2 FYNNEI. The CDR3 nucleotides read TGTGCCCAGTCGAGGGAAGACAATGAGCAGTTCTTC. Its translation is CAQSREDNEQFF.

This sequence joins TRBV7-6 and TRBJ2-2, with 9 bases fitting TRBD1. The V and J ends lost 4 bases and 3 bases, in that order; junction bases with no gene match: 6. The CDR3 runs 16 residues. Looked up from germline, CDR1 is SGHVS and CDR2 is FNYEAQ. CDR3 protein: CASSYGTGKDTGELFF. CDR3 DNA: TGTGCCAGCAGCTACGGGACAGGGAAAGACACCGGGGAGCTGTTTTTT.

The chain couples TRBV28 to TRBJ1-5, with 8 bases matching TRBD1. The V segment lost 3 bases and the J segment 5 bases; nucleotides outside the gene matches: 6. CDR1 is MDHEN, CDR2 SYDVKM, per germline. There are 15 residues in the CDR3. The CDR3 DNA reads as TGTGCCAGCAGTTTCAATAGGGGACAGGATCAGCCCCAGCATTTT. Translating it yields CASSFNRGQDQPQHF.

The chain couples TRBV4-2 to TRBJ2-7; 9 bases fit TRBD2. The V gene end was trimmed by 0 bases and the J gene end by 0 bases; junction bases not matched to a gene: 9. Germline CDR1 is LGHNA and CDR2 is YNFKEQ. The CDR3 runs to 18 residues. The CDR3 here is CASSQEVSGGHSSYEQYF. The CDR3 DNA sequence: TGTGCCAGCAGCCAAGAAGTGAGCGGGGGGCACTCCTCCTACGAGCAGTACTTC.

The CDR3 here is CASSPGGAPRAEAFF. In DNA, the CDR3 is TGTGCCAGCAGCCCCGGGGGGGCCCCGAGAGCTGAAGCTTTCTTT. The chain has TRBV6-5 and TRBJ1-1; D possibly corresponds to TRBD1 (6 bases). The V gene's germline CDR1 is MNHEY and CDR2 SVGAGI. With 6 bases removed from V and 6 bases from J, the gap between germline ends came to 20 bases. This CDR3 region has 15 residues.

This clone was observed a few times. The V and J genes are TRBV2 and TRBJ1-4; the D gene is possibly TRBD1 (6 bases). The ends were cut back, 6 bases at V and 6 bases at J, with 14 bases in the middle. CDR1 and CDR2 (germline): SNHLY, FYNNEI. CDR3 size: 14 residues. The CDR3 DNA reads TGTGCCAGCAGGAACAGGGTGTTGGATGAAAAACTGTTTTTT. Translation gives CASRNRVLDEKLFF.

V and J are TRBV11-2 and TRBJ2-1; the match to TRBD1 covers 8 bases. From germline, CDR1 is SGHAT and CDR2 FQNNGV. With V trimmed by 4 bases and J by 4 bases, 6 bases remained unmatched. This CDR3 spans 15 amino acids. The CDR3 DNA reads TGTGCCAGCAGCTACGTGACAGGGGCGTACAATGAGCAGTTCTTC. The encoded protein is CASSYVTGAYNEQFF.

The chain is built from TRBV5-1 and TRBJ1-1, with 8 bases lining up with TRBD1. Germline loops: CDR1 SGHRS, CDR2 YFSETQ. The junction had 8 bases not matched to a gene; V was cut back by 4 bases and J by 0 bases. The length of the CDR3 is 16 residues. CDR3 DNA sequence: TGCGCCAGCAGCATCTGGACAGGGTCCATGAACACTGAAGCTTTCTTT. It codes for CASSIWTGSMNTEAFF. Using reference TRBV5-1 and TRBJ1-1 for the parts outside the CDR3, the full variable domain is KAGVTQTPRYLIKTRGQQVTLSCSPISGHRSVSWYQQTPGQGLQFLFEYFSETQRNKGNFPGRFSGRQFSNSRSEMNVSTLELGDSALYLCASSIWTGSMNTEAFFGQGTRLTVV.

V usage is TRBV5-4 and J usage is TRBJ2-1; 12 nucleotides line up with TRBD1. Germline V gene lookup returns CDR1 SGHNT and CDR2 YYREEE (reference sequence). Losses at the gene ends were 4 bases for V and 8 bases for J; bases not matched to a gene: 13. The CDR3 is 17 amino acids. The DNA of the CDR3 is TGTGCCAGCAGCCCCCGCCCCCCGGGACAGGGGGCCTATGAGCAGTTCTTC. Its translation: CASSPRPPGQGAYEQFF.

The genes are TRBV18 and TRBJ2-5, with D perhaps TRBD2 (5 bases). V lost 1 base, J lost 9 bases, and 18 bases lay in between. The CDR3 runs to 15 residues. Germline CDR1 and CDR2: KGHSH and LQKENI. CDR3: CASSPLGLGAGAQYF. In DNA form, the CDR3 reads TGTGCCAGCTCACCACTAGGACTGGGAGCCGGGGCCCAGTACTTC.

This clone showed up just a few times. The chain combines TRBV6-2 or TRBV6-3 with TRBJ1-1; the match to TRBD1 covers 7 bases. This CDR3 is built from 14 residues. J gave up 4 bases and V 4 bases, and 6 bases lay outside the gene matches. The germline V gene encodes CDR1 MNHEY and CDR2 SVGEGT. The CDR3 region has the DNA TGTGCCAGCAGTTCTTCAGGGGGGATCACTGAAGCTTTCTTT. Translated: CASSSSGGITEAFF.